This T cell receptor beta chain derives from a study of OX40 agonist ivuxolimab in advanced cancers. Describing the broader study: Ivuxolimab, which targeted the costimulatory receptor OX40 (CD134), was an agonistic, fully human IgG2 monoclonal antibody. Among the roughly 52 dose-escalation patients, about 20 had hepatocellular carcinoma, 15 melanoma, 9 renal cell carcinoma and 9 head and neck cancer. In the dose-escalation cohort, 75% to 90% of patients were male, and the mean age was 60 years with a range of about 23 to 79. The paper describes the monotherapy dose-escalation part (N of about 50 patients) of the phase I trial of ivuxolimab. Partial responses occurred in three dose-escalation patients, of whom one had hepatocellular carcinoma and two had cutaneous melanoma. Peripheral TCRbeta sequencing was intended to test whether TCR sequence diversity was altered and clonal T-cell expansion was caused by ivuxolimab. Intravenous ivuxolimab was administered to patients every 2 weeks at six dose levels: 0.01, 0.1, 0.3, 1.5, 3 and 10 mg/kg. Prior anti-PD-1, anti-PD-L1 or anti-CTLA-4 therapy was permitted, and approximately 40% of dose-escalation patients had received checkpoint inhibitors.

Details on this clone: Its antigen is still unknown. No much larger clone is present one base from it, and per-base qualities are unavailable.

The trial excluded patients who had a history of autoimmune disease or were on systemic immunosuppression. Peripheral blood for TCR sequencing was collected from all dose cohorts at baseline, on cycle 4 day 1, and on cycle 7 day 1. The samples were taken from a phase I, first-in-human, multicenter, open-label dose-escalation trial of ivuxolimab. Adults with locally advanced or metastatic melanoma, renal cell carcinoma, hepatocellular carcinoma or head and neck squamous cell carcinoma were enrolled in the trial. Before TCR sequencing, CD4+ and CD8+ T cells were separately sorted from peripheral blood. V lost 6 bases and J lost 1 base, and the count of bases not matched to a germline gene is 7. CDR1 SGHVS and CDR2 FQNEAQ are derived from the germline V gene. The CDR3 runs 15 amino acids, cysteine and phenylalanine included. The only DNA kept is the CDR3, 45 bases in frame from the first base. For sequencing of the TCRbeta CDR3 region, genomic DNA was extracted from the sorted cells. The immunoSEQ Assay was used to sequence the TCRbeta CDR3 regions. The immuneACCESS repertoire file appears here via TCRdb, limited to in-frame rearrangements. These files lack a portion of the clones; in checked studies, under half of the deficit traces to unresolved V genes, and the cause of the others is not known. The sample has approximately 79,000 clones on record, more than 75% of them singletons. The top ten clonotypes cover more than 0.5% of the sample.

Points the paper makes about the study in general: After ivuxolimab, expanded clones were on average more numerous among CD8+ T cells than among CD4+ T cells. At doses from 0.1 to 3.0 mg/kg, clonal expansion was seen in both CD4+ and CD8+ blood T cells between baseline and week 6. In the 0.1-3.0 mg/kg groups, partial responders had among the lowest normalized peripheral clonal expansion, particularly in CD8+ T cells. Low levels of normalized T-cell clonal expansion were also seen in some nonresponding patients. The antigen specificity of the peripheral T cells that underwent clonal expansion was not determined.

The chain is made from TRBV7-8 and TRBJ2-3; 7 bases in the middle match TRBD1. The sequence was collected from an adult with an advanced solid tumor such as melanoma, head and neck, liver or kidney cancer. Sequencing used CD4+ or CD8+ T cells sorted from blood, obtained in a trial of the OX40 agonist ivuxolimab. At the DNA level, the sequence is TGTGCCAGCAGTCCTACAGGGGAGCGCACAGATACGCAGTATTTT. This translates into CASSPTGERTDTQYF.